Reported below is one T cell receptor beta chain. The CDR3 is 15 amino acids. Germline lookup yields CDR1 SGHDT and CDR2 YYEEEE. Trimming shortened V by 1 base and J by 3 bases, and 10 bases separated the two germline ends. Per the original methods: Cell counts per sample came from amplifying reference gene primers. Profiling relied on immunoSEQ multiplex PCR, and the TCRdb table lists in-frame clones only, not all of them. V, J and clone size were drawn from that table, and D and trimming were deduced from the DNA. The sample holds about 430,000 clones, 75% to 90% seen once. Cohort 3 donors counted as recovered after two negative PCRs, clearance, or resolved symptoms. This record belongs to a study of blood T cell repertoires in COVID-19. Study as a whole: The United States, Italy and Spain provided the acute and convalescent COVID-19 samples.

The gene calls are TRBV5-6 and TRBJ2-2; D unresolved. Sequenced input: PBMCs or T cells enriched from blood (not recorded which). The receptor was isolated from a man younger than 45 who had recovered from COVID-19. The CDR3 here is CASSLPSSYTGELFF. CDR3 DNA: TGTGCCAGCAGCTTGCCGTCTAGTTACACCGGGGAGCTGTTTTTT.